This T cell receptor beta chain derives from a study of OX40 agonist ivuxolimab in advanced cancers. Study background: Aged about 20 to 80 with a mean of approximately 60 years, they were around 85% male.

A remark on this clone: Its antigen remains unknown.

The length of the CDR3 is 15 residues. With V trimmed by 2 bases and J by 4 bases, 6 bases remained unmatched. Study conclusions and caveats: Undetermined was the antigen specificity of the expanded peripheral T cells.

Autoimmune disease history or systemic immunosuppression barred patients. Sampling of blood occurred at baseline, cycle 4 day 1, and cycle 7 day 1. Profiling relied on immunoSEQ multiplex PCR, and the TCRdb table lists in-frame clones only, not all of them. The table shows 75,000 to 90,000 clones, with 80% to 90% occurring only once. Sequencing used CD4+ or CD8+ T cells sorted from blood, obtained in a trial of the OX40 agonist ivuxolimab. The chain uses TRBV5-3 and TRBJ1-5, with 7 bases matching TRBD1. TRBV5-3 is treated as an ORF (open reading frame) with a function not yet certain. The source is an adult with an advanced solid tumor such as melanoma, head and neck, liver or kidney cancer. The CDR3 DNA sequence: TGTGCCAGAAGCTTCCCCTCGGACAGGAATCAGCCCCAGCATTTT. It codes for CARSFPSDRNQPQHF.